Listed below are T cell receptor beta chains from one sample, sequenced in a study of T-cell reconstitution after alpha-beta-depleted transplantation in children. One entry per CDR3 protein, called by TCRdb with MiXCR from the PCR reads. There are hundreds of thousands of distinct CDR3 sequences in the sample; 10% to 15% occur only once, and approximately 2.1% lies in the top ten. Source: PBMCs, mostly from graft donor cells, taken 360 days after TCRalphabeta/CD19-depleted stem cell transplant. Receptors were obtained from a male patient under 18 who had a stem cell transplant for acute myeloid leukemia, so the T cells may come from the graft donor. CDR3s include the opening cysteine and the closing phenylalanine or tryptophan.

v_gene	j_gene	CDR3aa
TRBV19	TRBJ2-2	CASSPAGVGGELFF
TRBV20-1	TRBJ2-2	CSARVSWGGELFF
TRBV9	TRBJ2-5	CASSVRIGSLAEETQYF
TRBV6-2/TRBV6-3	TRBJ2-7	CASRPRGLADPIYEQYF
TRBV20-1	TRBJ2-7	CSAARGAGGYEQYF
TRBV12-3/TRBV12-4	TRBJ1-6	CASSRAGPVDSPLHF
TRBV25-1	TRBJ1-2	CASSPVGPVDGYTF
TRBV9	TRBJ2-2	CASSLFETGGGGTGELFF
TRBV7-9	TRBJ1-2	CASSLAQGHGYTF
TRBV29-1	TRBJ2-3	CSVERLAGAKDTQYF
TRBV15	TRBJ2-5	CATSRESAGTETQYF
TRBV20-1	TRBJ2-7	CSARDVTMLSGTSGVSYEQYF
TRBV25-1	TRBJ2-5	CASSVGGKAGEETQYF
TRBV7-8	TRBJ1-4	CASSSYSNFNEKLFF
TRBV7-8	TRBJ2-1	CASSSGFGDEQFF
TRBV7-9	TRBJ2-1	CASSLVDSTYNEQFF
TRBV4-3	TRBJ2-3	CASSMGQGAKDTQYF
TRBV28	TRBJ2-3	CASSTIAGRTDTQYF
TRBV11-2	TRBJ2-5	CASSLDDPLGETQYF
TRBV12-3/TRBV12-4	TRBJ2-2	CASSQPGLVEPGELFF
TRBV7-9	TRBJ2-5	CASSVAPTGAKETQYF
TRBV7-8	TRBJ2-3	CASSFLAGGPNTDTQYF
TRBV29-1	TRBJ2-5	CSVGGLAGSTQYF
TRBV7-2	TRBJ2-6	CASSTGISGANVLTF
TRBV5-1	TRBJ2-1	CASSLRTGDNNEQFF
TRBV7-2	TRBJ2-3	CASSFSGALADTQYF
TRBV25-1	TRBJ2-1	CASSEWGPGKYNEQFF
TRBV5-5	TRBJ2-7	CASSRPRDSSSYEQYF
TRBV9	TRBJ2-7	CASSVSSSYEQYF
TRBV6-6	TRBJ2-7	CASRRPGPSYYEQYF
TRBV7-2	TRBJ2-7	CASSYRPPYEQYF
TRBV11-2	TRBJ2-7	CASSWNRGPFSYEQYF
TRBV11-2	TRBJ2-4	CASSSTGTRPLAKNIQYF
TRBV28	TRBJ2-7	CASSSTQTNALGDF
TRBV12-3/TRBV12-4	TRBJ1-2	CASSLPYRDRANYGYTF
TRBV6-1	TRBJ2-3	CASSRIKRPDTQYF
TRBV7-2	TRBJ2-7	CASSLLVRLAGGNEQYF
TRBV28	TRBJ2-7	CASSLTPSGSEGYEQYF
TRBV12-3/TRBV12-4	TRBJ1-6	CASGHDRGNSPLHF
TRBV24-1	TRBJ2-1	CATSQRAGELFF
TRBV7-2	TRBJ2-3	CASSLAGTQYF
TRBV21-1	TRBJ2-1	CASSKTWTGRNSHLYNEQFF
TRBV20-1	TRBJ1-1	CSADVNTEAFF
TRBV28	TRBJ1-6	CASSLFPPQGTGNSPLHF
TRBV7-2	TRBJ2-7	CASSFTNRGGEQYF
TRBV7-2	TRBJ2-1	CASSLVRFEQFF
TRBV20-1	TRBJ2-4	CSAADRSIAKNIQYF
TRBV12-3/TRBV12-4	TRBJ2-1	CASSLVRLAGAGYNEQFF
TRBV28	TRBJ2-3	CASSRRPGLARPDTQYF
TRBV10-3	TRBJ2-3	CAISEEREGRNTQYF
TRBV6-1	TRBJ2-1	CASSTQIAEPSYNEQFF
TRBV12-3/TRBV12-4	TRBJ2-7	CASSGLAAAYEQYF
TRBV20-1	TRBJ2-4	CSAYWAGGAKNIQYF
TRBV29-1	TRBJ2-4	CSVEERLLAKNIQYF
TRBV6-5	TRBJ2-7	CASSLTSGSGSQYF
TRBV10-3	TRBJ2-5	CAIRARDVLTPAQYF
TRBV11-1	TRBJ2-3	CASSLGYMVHLKGDTQYF
TRBV5-6	TRBJ2-7	CASSFWGSYEQYF
TRBV6-1	TRBJ1-2	CASSGYGGYGYTF
TRBV7-2	TRBJ2-5	CASSFYPGTVQETQYF